A single sample gave rise to the 27 T cell receptor beta chains below, sequenced in a study of shared clonotypes between healthy human individuals. Data came from immunoSEQ multiplex PCR; TCRdb stores just in-frame clones and leaves some out. Of 2 million to 2.5 million clones listed, approximately 94% are singletons. The sample comprised naive CD4+ T cells sorted from blood. Subset specified: CD45RA+ positively selected. These receptors were taken from a man between 18 and 35 years old in good health.

This chain connects TRBV19 to TRBJ1-4; maybe TRBD1 (6 bases). CDR1 is LNHDA and CDR2 is SQIVND in the germline V gene (reference sequence). The CDR3 contains 14 residues. V was cut by 5 bases and J by 3 bases, with 10 bases left in between. The CDR3 sequence: CASSRTVANEKLFF. The DNA of the CDR3 is TGTGCCAGTAGTCGGACAGTGGCTAATGAAAAACTGTTTTTT.

The chain carries TRBV7-9 and TRBJ1-1; D might be TRBD1 (5 bases). This CDR3 is built from 13 residues. The germline V gene has CDR1 SEHNR and CDR2 FQNEAQ (reference sequence). Deletions cut 5 bases from V and 6 bases from J, with 13 bases between. The CDR3, as DNA: TGTGCCAGCAGCCCGGGGGGGGTAGCTGAAGCTTTCTTT. Its translation: CASSPGGVAEAFF.

The chain joins TRBV14 to TRBJ1-2; D is unresolved. Germline CDR1 and CDR2: SGHDN and FVKESK. The CDR3 runs to 16 residues. Trimming shortened V by 1 base and J by 5 bases, and 17 bases separated the two germline ends. CDR3 DNA: TGTGCCAGCAGCCAAGTTAGTTCTCTCGGCACATATGGCTACACCTTC. As protein: CASSQVSSLGTYGYTF.

The chain recombines TRBV7-9 with TRBJ1-4; TRBD1 matches 10 bases. With V trimmed by 5 bases and J by 8 bases, 11 bases remained unmatched. The CDR3 covers 16 residues. From germline, CDR1 is SEHNR and CDR2 FQNEAQ (reference sequence). The CDR3 here is CASSQTPGQGFEKLFF. The CDR3, as DNA: TGTGCCAGCAGCCAGACCCCGGGACAGGGGTTCGAAAAACTGTTTTTT.

J is TRBJ1-2 and V is TRBV6-5; tentatively, D is TRBD1 (5 bases). This CDR3 is built from 12 residues. The germline V gene has CDR1 MNHEY and CDR2 SVGAGI. Trimming shortened V by 4 bases and J by 7 bases, and 10 bases separated the two germline ends. This CDR3 reads CASSWQGGGYTF. The DNA for the CDR3 is TGTGCCAGCAGTTGGCAGGGTGGTGGCTACACCTTC.

This rearrangement joins TRBV6-6 to TRBJ2-1, with a tentative D call TRBD2 (5 bases). The CDR3 sequence is 14 residues long. Germline V gene lookup returns CDR1 MNHNY and CDR2 SVGAGI (reference sequence). V dropped 5 bases and J dropped 10 bases, with 18 bases sitting between them. Here the CDR3 reads CASSDPGNLGEQFF. The CDR3 region has the DNA TGTGCCAGCAGTGATCCGGGAAATCTGGGGGAGCAGTTCTTC.

The chain carries TRBV7-9 and TRBJ1-3; tentative D call: TRBD1 (6 bases). Trimming left V 8 bases short and J 4 bases short, with 15 bases between. The CDR3 has 14 amino acids. From germline, CDR1 is SEHNR and CDR2 FQNEAQ (reference sequence). In nucleotides, the CDR3 is TGTGCCAGCGCGAATATACAGGGCGGAAACACCATATATTTT. It specifies CASANIQGGNTIYF.

The chain uses TRBV11-2 and TRBJ2-5, with TRBD2 matching 9 bases. This CDR3 is 15 amino acids long. Germline lookup yields CDR1 SGHAT and CDR2 FQNNGV. V shed 8 bases and J 5 bases; nucleotides not matched to a gene: 12. The CDR3 spells CASGVAGGPKETQYF. As DNA, the CDR3 is TGTGCCAGCGGTGTGGCGGGAGGGCCAAAGGAGACCCAGTACTTC.

The CDR3 nucleotides are TGTGCCAGCAGCGGGATGGACGGGGGGAAGCCTACGAAGCAGTACTTC. Protein: CASSGMDGGKPTKQYF. The V and J genes are TRBV9 and TRBJ2-7; 7 bases match TRBD2. The CDR3 is made up of 16 amino acids. V was clipped by 3 bases and J by 8 bases; unmatched bases: 17. Germline V gene data show CDR1 as SGDLS and CDR2 as YYNGEE.

The CDR3 DNA is TGTGCCAGCAGCCGAACAGGGAGACGAGAGACCCAGTACTTC. As protein: CASSRTGRRETQYF. The V call is TRBV7-9, the J call TRBJ2-5, with D possibly TRBD1 on 6 matching bases. Germline CDR1 SEHNR, CDR2 FQNEAQ (reference sequence). Deletions cut 5 bases from V and 4 bases from J, with 14 bases between. The CDR3 sequence is 14 residues long.

This sequence joins TRBV10-3 and TRBJ1-1; D call uncertain. Germline V gene sequence: CDR1 ENHRY, CDR2 SYGVKD. The CDR3 is made up of 14 amino acids. V was pared by 7 bases and J by 0 bases, with 12 bases between. The CDR3 bases are TGTGCCATCACAGACAAATACATGAACACTGAAGCTTTCTTT. Amino acids: CAITDKYMNTEAFF.

As DNA, the CDR3 is TGTGCCAGCAGCTTGTCGTACCCAGGGGGCACTGAAGCTTTCTTT. Its protein is CASSLSYPGGTEAFF. The chain links TRBV5-8 to TRBJ1-1; 7 bases fit TRBD1. Germline loops: CDR1 SGHTS, CDR2 YDEGEE. V lost 1 base and J lost 4; bases outside the gene matches: 7. This CDR3 has 15 amino acids.

The V and J genes are TRBV30 and TRBJ2-3, with 7 nucleotides matching TRBD1. V gave up 4 bases and J gave up 2 bases; unmatched junction bases: 9. The CDR3 loop spans 15 amino acids. In germline, CDR1 is GTSNPN, CDR2 SVGIG (reference sequence). CDR3 in DNA: TGTGCCTGGACTTTACAGGGGATTGCCACAGATACGCAGTATTTT. Protein: CAWTLQGIATDTQYF.

The gene calls are TRBV18 and TRBJ2-2; 10 positions agree with TRBD1. V lost 1 base, J lost 4 bases, and 3 bases stayed unmatched. CDR1 and CDR2 (germline): KGHSH, LQKENI. CDR3 length: 16 residues. The CDR3 loop is CASSPRGTGVTGELFF. The CDR3 DNA reads TGTGCCAGCTCACCACGGGGGACAGGGGTCACCGGGGAGCTGTTTTTT.

The chain uses TRBV10-2 and TRBJ2-1; D is unresolved. V was clipped by 4 bases and J by 9 bases, with 22 bases between them. CDR1 and CDR2 (germline): WSHSY, SAAADI. This CDR3 has 16 amino acids. The CDR3 sequence is CASSGPRLGRVGEQFF. CDR3 bases: TGCGCCAGCAGTGGACCGAGGCTAGGAAGGGTCGGTGAGCAGTTCTTC.

The CDR3 DNA sequence: TGTGCCAGCAGTCGACAGGGGGTGAGCAATCAGCCCCAGCATTTT. Its protein is CASSRQGVSNQPQHF. This chain links TRBV28 with TRBJ1-5; 9 bases agree with TRBD1. V shed 5 bases and J 1 base; nucleotides not matched to a gene: 3. CDR3 length: 15 amino acids. Germline V gene sequence: CDR1 MDHEN, CDR2 SYDVKM.

The V call is TRBV5-4, the J call TRBJ2-1; 9 nucleotides align to TRBD2. V dropped 4 bases and J dropped 4; count of bases not matched to a gene: 9. This CDR3 contains 16 residues. In germline, CDR1 is SGHNT, CDR2 YYREEE (reference sequence). The CDR3 protein is CASSTATSGIYNEQFF. The CDR3 DNA reads TGTGCCAGCAGCACCGCGACTAGCGGAATATACAATGAGCAGTTCTTC.

On this clone itself: Other DNA sequences in the sample encode the same CDR3. The chain has TRBV19 and TRBJ2-5; a possible D gene is TRBD1 (5 bases). V shed 3 bases and J shed 2 bases, with 10 bases lying between them. The germline V gene has CDR1 LNHDA and CDR2 SQIVND (reference sequence). The CDR3 runs to 14 residues. DNA for the CDR3: TGTGCCAGTAGTATCTCAGGGTTTCAAGAGACCCAGTACTTC. Amino acids: CASSISGFQETQYF. The full variable domain, with the rest looked up from reference TRBV19 and TRBJ2-5, is DGGITQSPKYLFRKEGQNVTLSCEQNLNHDAMYWYRQDPGQGLRLIYYSQIVNDFQKGDIAEGYSVSREKKESFPLTVTSAQKNPTAFYLCASSISGFQETQYFGPGTRLLVL.

This chain connects TRBV21-1 to TRBJ2-5; whether TRBD1, the table's D call, matches the DNA was not checked. TRBV21-1 is a pseudogene segment. This CDR3 has 14 residues. CDR3 residues: CASRGQGGQETQYF. The CDR3 coding sequence is TGTGCCAGCAGAGGCCAGGGTGGGCAAGAGACCCAGTACTTC.

Remarks on this clone: Other nucleotide sequences from this sample produce the same CDR3. V usage is TRBV10-3 and J usage is TRBJ2-2, with 7 bases identical to TRBD2. The V gene's germline CDR1 is ENHRY and CDR2 SYGVKD. After removal of 2 bases from V and 1 base from J, the junction contained 1 base not matched to a gene. This CDR3 has 15 amino acids. DNA for the CDR3: TGTGCCATCAGTGAGGTAGCGGGGAACACCGGGGAGCTGTTTTTT. This gives the protein CAISEVAGNTGELFF.

The V gene is TRBV5-4, the J gene TRBJ2-5, with 9 nucleotides matching TRBD1. There are 15 residues in the CDR3. Germline trimming cut 2 bases from V and 1 base from J; bases unmatched to any gene: 3. CDR1 and CDR2 (germline): SGHNT, YYREEE (reference sequence). The CDR3, as DNA: TGTGCCAGCAGCTTAAGGGACAGGGTCCAAGAGACCCAGTACTTC. Amino acid sequence: CASSLRDRVQETQYF. The variable domain in full, completed from reference TRBV5-4 and TRBJ2-5, reads ETGVTQSPTHLIKTRGQQVTLRCSSQSGHNTVSWYQQALGQGPQFIFQYYREEENGRGNFPPRFSGLQFPNYSSELNVNALELDDSALYLCASSLRDRVQETQYFGPGTRLLVL.

Turning to this clone: Other DNA sequences from this sample encode an identical CDR3 as well. The chain has TRBV6-1 and TRBJ1-6; D gene ambiguous. V was clipped by 6 bases and J by 0 bases, with 9 bases between them. This CDR3 comprises 15 residues. In germline, CDR1 is MNHNS, CDR2 SASEGT. The CDR3 nucleotides are TGTGCCAGCAGCGGACGGAGCTCCTATAATTCACCCCTCCACTTT. Residues: CASSGRSSYNSPLHF.

This chain connects TRBV5-4 to TRBJ2-7; no clear D gene. The CDR3 totals 13 residues. V shed 0 bases and J shed 7 bases, with 11 bases lying between them. Per germline, CDR1 SGHNT and CDR2 YYREEE (reference sequence). CDR3 amino acids: CASSLVGVGEQYF. DNA of the CDR3: TGTGCCAGCAGCTTGGTTGGGGTTGGGGAGCAGTACTTC.

The chain uses TRBV6-5 and TRBJ2-7; a possible D gene is TRBD2 (6 bases). This CDR3 spans 14 amino acids. Germline V gives CDR1 MNHEY, CDR2 SVGAGI. V shed 5 bases and J shed 0 bases, with 11 bases lying between them. The CDR3 is CASSIIADSYEQYF. In DNA, the CDR3 is TGTGCCAGCAGTATTATAGCGGACTCCTACGAGCAGTACTTC.

The rearrangement uses TRBV5-1 and TRBJ2-2, with D possibly matching TRBD1 (8 bases). This CDR3 has 18 residues. V was trimmed by 3 bases and J by 2 bases, leaving 20 bases between them. CDR1 is SGHRS, CDR2 YFSETQ, per germline. The CDR3: CASSSGQGGTTNTGELFF. As DNA, the CDR3 is TGCGCCAGCAGCTCTGGACAGGGAGGGACGACCAACACCGGGGAGCTGTTTTTT.

This rearrangement joins TRBV6-1 to TRBJ1-5; D is unclear. Germline-derived CDR1 and CDR2 are MNHNS and SASEGT. The V end lost 1 base, the J end lost 4 bases, and 8 bases lay between the germline ends. This CDR3 region has 14 residues. In DNA, the CDR3 is TGTGCCAGCAGTGAAGGCTACGGGAATCAGCCCCAGCATTTT. Protein: CASSEGYGNQPQHF.

This clone is a singleton in its sample. The J gene is TRBJ2-5, the V gene TRBV5-8; D could derive from TRBD1 or TRBD2 (6 bases each). CDR1 and CDR2 from the germline V gene are SGHTS and YDEGEE. The CDR3 loop spans 13 amino acids. V lost 4 bases and J 5 bases, leaving 12 bases between the germline ends. CDR3 in amino acids: CASSGTGRETQYF. Here the CDR3 DNA reads TGTGCCAGCAGCGGTACAGGGAGGGAGACCCAGTACTTC. The full variable domain, its missing parts supplied by reference TRBV5-8 and TRBJ2-5, is EAGVTQSPTHLIKTRGQQATLRCSPISGHTSVYWYQQALGLGLQFLLWYDEGEERNRGNFPPRFSGRQFPNYSSELNVNALELEDSALYLCASSGTGRETQYFGPGTRLLVL.